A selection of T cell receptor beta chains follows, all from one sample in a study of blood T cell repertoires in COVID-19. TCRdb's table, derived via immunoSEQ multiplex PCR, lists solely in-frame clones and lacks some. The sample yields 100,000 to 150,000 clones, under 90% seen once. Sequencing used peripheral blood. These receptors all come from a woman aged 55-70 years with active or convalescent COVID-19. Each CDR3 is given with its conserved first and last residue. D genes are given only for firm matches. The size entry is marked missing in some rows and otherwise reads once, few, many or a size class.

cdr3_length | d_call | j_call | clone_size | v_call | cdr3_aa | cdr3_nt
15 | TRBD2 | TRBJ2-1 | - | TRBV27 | CASSVGLAEYNEQFF | TGTGCCAGCTCAGTGGGACTAGCGGAGTACAATGAGCAGTTCTTC
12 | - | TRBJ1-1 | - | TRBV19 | CASRMGGTEAFF | TGTGCCAGTAGAATGGGGGGCACTGAAGCTTTCTTT
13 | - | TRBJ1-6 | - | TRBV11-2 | CASSLDSYSPLHF | TGTGCCAGCAGCTTGGACAGTTATTCACCCCTCCACTTT
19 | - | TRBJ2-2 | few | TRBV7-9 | CASRPSAARRGQNTGELFF | TGTGCCAGCAGACCTTCCGCAGCACGTAGAGGCCAGAACACCGGGGAGCTGTTTTTT
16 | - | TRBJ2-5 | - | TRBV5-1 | CASSLEPWTSQETQYF | TGCGCCAGCAGCTTGGAGCCGTGGACATCTCAAGAGACCCAGTACTTC
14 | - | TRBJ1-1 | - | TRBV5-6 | CASSVQGGGTEAFF | TGTGCCAGCAGCGTACAGGGTGGGGGCACTGAAGCTTTCTTT
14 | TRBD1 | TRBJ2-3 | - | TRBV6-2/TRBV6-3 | CASSYDRVADTQYF | TGTGCCAGCAGTTACGACAGGGTCGCAGATACGCAGTATTTT
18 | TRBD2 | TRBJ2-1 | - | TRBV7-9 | CASSLEGRLAGGHNEQFF | TGTGCCAGCAGCTTAGAGGGCCGTCTAGCGGGGGGGCACAATGAGCAGTTCTTC
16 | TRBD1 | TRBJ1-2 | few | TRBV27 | CASSAKGQGAVRGYTF | TGTGCCAGCAGTGCCAAGGGACAGGGGGCGGTACGTGGCTACACCTTC
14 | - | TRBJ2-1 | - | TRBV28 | CASSLADSHNEQFF | TGTGCCAGCAGTTTGGCGGACAGCCACAATGAGCAGTTCTTC
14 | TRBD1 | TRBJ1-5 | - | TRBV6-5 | CASKTQGWDQPQHF | TGTGCCAGCAAGACACAGGGGTGGGATCAGCCCCAGCATTTT
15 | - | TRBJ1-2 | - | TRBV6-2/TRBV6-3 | CASSLGHPQNYGYTF | TGTGCCAGCAGCTTGGGACACCCACAAAACTATGGCTACACCTTC
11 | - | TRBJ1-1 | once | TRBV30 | CAWSSGPEAFF | TGTGCCTGGAGTTCGGGTCCTGAAGCTTTCTTT
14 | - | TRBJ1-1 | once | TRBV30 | CAWSSRGAEAEAFF | TGTGCCTGGAGTTCCCGGGGGGCGGAGGCTGAAGCTTTCTTT
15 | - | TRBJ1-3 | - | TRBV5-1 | CASSLEVGVGNTIYF | TGCGCCAGCAGCTTGGAAGTAGGGGTTGGAAACACCATATATTTT
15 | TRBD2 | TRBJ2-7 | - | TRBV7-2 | CASSFGLAGVYEQYF | TGTGCCAGCAGCTTCGGACTAGCGGGAGTCTACGAGCAGTACTTC
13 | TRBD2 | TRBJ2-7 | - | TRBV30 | CAWTRLAGGQQYF | TGTGCCTGGACCAGACTAGCGGGAGGTCAGCAGTACTTC
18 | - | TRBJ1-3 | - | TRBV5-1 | CASSLARAGSSSGNTIYF | TGCGCCAGCAGCTTGGCCAGAGCGGGATCTTCCTCTGGAAACACCATATATTTT
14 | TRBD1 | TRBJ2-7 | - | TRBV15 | CATSRGGTGDEQYF | TGTGCCACCAGCAGAGGGGGGACAGGGGACGAGCAGTACTTC
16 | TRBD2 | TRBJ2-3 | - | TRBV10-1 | CASSESLAGGVDTQYF | TGCGCCAGCAGTGAGTCGCTAGCGGGAGGCGTGGATACGCAGTATTTT
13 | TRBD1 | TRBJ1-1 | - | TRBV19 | CASSVTGLAEAFF | TGTGCCAGTAGTGTGACAGGGCTGGCTGAAGCTTTCTTT
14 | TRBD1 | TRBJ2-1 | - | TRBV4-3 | CASSPQGAGNEQFF | TGCGCCAGCAGCCCTCAGGGGGCGGGGAATGAGCAGTTCTTC
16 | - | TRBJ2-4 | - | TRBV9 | CASSVVPGVAKNIQYF | TGTGCCAGCAGCGTAGTGCCGGGGGTGGCCAAAAACATTCAGTACTTC
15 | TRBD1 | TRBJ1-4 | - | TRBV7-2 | CASSPPGQGNEKLFF | TGTGCCAGCAGCCCGCCGGGACAGGGGAATGAAAAACTGTTTTTT
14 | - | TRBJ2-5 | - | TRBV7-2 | CASSFNRAEETQYF | TGTGCCAGCAGCTTCAACAGGGCGGAAGAGACCCAGTACTTC
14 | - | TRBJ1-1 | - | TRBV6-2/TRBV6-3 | CASSYSRRDTEAFF | TGTGCCAGCAGTTACTCCCGGAGGGACACTGAAGCTTTCTTT
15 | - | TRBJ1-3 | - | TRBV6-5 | CASSRLQLSGNTIYF | TGTGCCAGCAGTAGACTACAGTTATCTGGAAACACCATATATTTT
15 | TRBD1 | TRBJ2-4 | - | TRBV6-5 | CASNGQGVTKNIQYF | TGTGCCAGCAATGGACAGGGGGTAACCAAAAACATTCAGTACTTC
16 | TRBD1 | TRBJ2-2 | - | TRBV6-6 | CASSSGGPRRTGELFF | TGTGCCAGCAGTTCAGGGGGCCCCCGTAGGACCGGGGAGCTGTTTTTT
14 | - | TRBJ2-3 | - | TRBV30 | CAWDLVGPTDTQYF | TGTGCCTGGGACCTTGTTGGCCCCACAGATACGCAGTATTTT
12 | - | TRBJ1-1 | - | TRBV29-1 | CSVVGEGTEAFF | TGCAGCGTTGTCGGTGAGGGCACTGAAGCTTTCTTT
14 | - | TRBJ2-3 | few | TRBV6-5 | CASRVGVEGDTQYF | TGTGCCAGCAGGGTAGGGGTGGAGGGAGATACGCAGTATTTT
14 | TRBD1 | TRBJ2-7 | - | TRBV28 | CASRRQGGNYEQYF | TGTGCCAGCAGAAGACAGGGTGGGAATTACGAGCAGTACTTC
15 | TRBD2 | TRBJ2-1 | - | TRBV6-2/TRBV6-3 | CASSSPASGIDEQFF | TGTGCCAGCAGTTCCCCGGCTAGCGGGATTGATGAGCAGTTCTTC